Sequencing of this T cell receptor (beta chain) was carried out in a study of T cell responses to AZD1222 COVID-19 vaccine. It was second doses at about 4 or about 12 weeks that were pooled. The CDR3 runs to 14 residues. The V and J ends lost 3 bases and 4 bases respectively, with 15 bases between them. Germline V gives CDR1 GTSNPN, CDR2 SVGIG (reference sequence). Assay: immunoSEQ multiplex PCR; the TCRdb copy retains only in-frame clones and omits some. The sample contains around 140,000 clones, 80% to 95% of which appear only once. Concerning this clone itself: Its antigen remains unknown.

Study outcomes and limitations: Mapped onto spike, vaccine-associated CD4 TCRs spanned it and were dominant at 160-218 and 743-854.

The rearrangement links TRBV30 to TRBJ1-2; possibly TRBD1 for D (5 bases). The clonotype was recovered from an adult who received the AZD1222 COVID-19 vaccine. The input for sequencing was peripheral blood, taken 28 days after the second AZD1222 dose. The chain's CDR3 is CAWSPGTRSYGYTF. The CDR3, as DNA: TGTGCCTGGAGCCCAGGGACCCGAAGCTATGGCTACACCTTC.